This TCR beta chain was recovered during a study of T cell responses to AZD1222 COVID-19 vaccine. Study-wide results and caveats: Reportedly, nearly half the spike-specific TCRs target unmutated variant regions. The study found vaccine-associated CD4 TCRs spanning spike, dominant at 160-218 and 743-854.

Produced via immunoSEQ multiplex PCR; TCRdb's table is partial and in-frame only. The sample shows approximately 72,000 clones, 70% to 90% of them seen only once. V shed 5 bases and J shed 0 bases, with 11 bases lying between them. This CDR3 has 15 amino acids. Germline lookup yields CDR1 SGHVS and CDR2 FQNEAQ. This clone has only one observation. The antigen remains unidentified. Specimen: peripheral blood, collected 28 days after the second AZD1222 dose. J is TRBJ2-1 and V is TRBV7-8; no definite D call. The TCR comes from an adult who received the AZD1222 COVID-19 vaccine. The CDR3 sequence is CASSTWSSSYNEQFF. In DNA, the CDR3 is TGTGCCAGCAGCACATGGAGCAGCTCCTACAATGAGCAGTTCTTC.